The 27 T cell receptor beta chains given below trace back to one sample, sequenced in a study of control samples from healthy donors and cancer patients. The method was immunoSEQ multiplex PCR; TCRdb's version includes in-frame clones alone and lacks a portion of them. The sample has roughly 170,000 clones; roughly 94% are singletons. The material sequenced was blood. The source is a woman between 18 and 30 years old in good health.

The chain uses TRBV21-1 and TRBJ1-4. TRBV21-1 is an annotated pseudogene. This CDR3 is 17 amino acids long. The CDR3 DNA is TGTGCCAGCAGCACCGGGGAGGTTCTCCTTTGTTTTGAAAAACTGTTTTTT. Translation gives CASSTGEVLLCFEKLFF.

This chain joins TRBV6-6 and TRBJ1-5, with D hard to call. CDR1 is MNHNY, CDR2 SVGAGI, per germline (reference sequence). There are 14 residues in the CDR3. V was trimmed by 7 bases and J by 1 base, leaving 11 bases between them. This chain's CDR3 is CASKGSESNQPQHF. The CDR3 nucleotides are TGTGCCAGCAAGGGCAGTGAGAGCAATCAGCCCCAGCATTTT.

CDR3 region: CASSQLTSGYTDTQYF. The DNA for the CDR3 is TGTGCCAGCAGCCAACTGACTAGCGGGTACACAGATACGCAGTATTTT. The rearrangement links TRBV4-2 to TRBJ2-3; TRBD2 agrees at 10 bases. The CDR3 spans 16 residues. CDR1 and CDR2 from the germline V gene are LGHNA and YNFKEQ. V shed 2 bases and J 2 bases; nucleotides not matched to a gene: 4.

This chain uses TRBV11-2 with TRBJ2-5, with D tentatively TRBD2 (6 bases). CDR1 and CDR2 from the germline V gene are SGHAT and FQNNGV. Between the trimmed V and J ends, which lost 0 bases and 5 bases, there was a span of 19 bases. The CDR3 contains 17 residues. CDR3 sequence: CASSLDGGLGRWETQYF. In DNA, the CDR3 is TGTGCCAGCAGCTTAGATGGGGGACTGGGGAGGTGGGAGACCCAGTACTTC.

This chain joins TRBV11-3 and TRBJ2-6, with D unresolved. The ends were cut back, 1 base at V and 11 bases at J, with 6 bases in the middle. Germline loops: CDR1 SGHNT, CDR2 YENEEA. This CDR3 has 12 amino acids. CDR3 nucleotides: TGTGCCAGCAGCTTAGTAGTCGACGTCCTGACTTTC. This translates into CASSLVVDVLTF.

The chain carries TRBV11-2 and TRBJ1-5, with D unclear. Deletions cut 5 bases from V and 5 bases from J, with 10 bases between. The germline V gene has CDR1 SGHAT and CDR2 FQNNGV. CDR3 size: 13 residues. The CDR3, as DNA: TGTGCCAGCAGCCCTAACACCGATCAGCCCCAGCATTTT. Translation gives CASSPNTDQPQHF.

This sequence joins TRBV2 and TRBJ2-1; D assignment may be TRBD1 or TRBD2 (6 bases each). CDR3 length equals 13 residues. Germline-derived CDR1 and CDR2 are SNHLY and FYNNEI. CDR3 sequence: CDARGTPNNEQFF. CDR3 DNA: TGTGACGCGAGGGGGACTCCCAACAATGAGCAGTTCTTC.

This rearrangement joins TRBV4-3 to TRBJ2-7, with 7 bases that match TRBD2. Germline CDR1 and CDR2: LGHNA and YSLEER. This CDR3 region has 16 residues. V was pared by 1 base and J by 2 bases, with 8 bases of the junction left unmatched. CDR3 DNA: TGCGCCAGCAGCCAAGGCCACCTTAGCGGGCCCTACGAGCAGTACTTC. It encodes CASSQGHLSGPYEQYF.

This clone was seen once. The genes are TRBV7-2 and TRBJ2-7, with 7 bases matching TRBD2. There are 13 residues in the CDR3. V gave up 2 bases and J gave up 6 bases; unmatched junction bases: 4. CDR1 is SGHTA and CDR2 is FQGNSA in the germline V gene. In DNA, the CDR3 is TGTGCCAGCAGCTTAAATTGGGGGGGCGAGCAGTACTTC. It yields the protein CASSLNWGGEQYF.

CDR3 loop: CASTDRGKNSPLHF. DNA for the CDR3: TGTGCCAGCACTGACAGGGGGAAGAATTCACCCCTCCACTTT. V is TRBV25-1 and J is TRBJ1-6, with TRBD1 identical over 9 bases. Germline values: CDR1 MGHDK, CDR2 SYGVNS. The CDR3 has 14 residues. With 7 bases clipped from V and 7 bases from J, the junction kept 5 bases outside the gene matches. The entire variable domain, with the rest obtained from reference TRBV25-1 and TRBJ1-6, is as follows: EADIYQTPRYLVIGTGKKITLECSQTMGHDKMYWYQQDPGMELHLIHYSYGVNSTEKGDLSSESTVSRIRTEHFPLTLESARPSHTSQYLCASTDRGKNSPLHFGNGTRLTVT.

This clone appeared a single time. The rearrangement joins TRBV19 to TRBJ2-7; 9 bases match TRBD2. Unmatched junction bases numbered 9, after V lost 6 bases and J lost 3 bases. CDR3 size: 15 residues. Germline V lookup: CDR1 LNHDA, CDR2 SQIVND (reference sequence). CDR3 loop: CASSPSGKPLYEQYF. In nucleotides, the CDR3 is TGTGCCAGTAGCCCTAGCGGGAAACCTCTCTACGAGCAGTACTTC.

The V gene is TRBV24-1, the J gene TRBJ1-2, with D unresolved. Trimming cost V 3 bases and J 8 bases, with 15 bases left between them. Germline loops: CDR1 KGHDR, CDR2 SFDVKD. This CDR3 is 14 amino acids long. CDR3 nucleotide sequence: TGTGCCACCAGTGATCCCCCCCGGGAAGCCGGCTACACCTTC. Translation gives CATSDPPREAGYTF.

The genes are TRBV9 and TRBJ1-2; TRBD1 is a possible D gene (5 bases). Looked up from germline, CDR1 is SGDLS and CDR2 is YYNGEE. The CDR3 sequence is 13 residues long. Trimming took 2 bases from V and 5 from J, leaving 10 bases between them. CDR3 amino acids: CASSVGREYGYTF. CDR3 nucleotide sequence: TGTGCCAGCAGCGTCGGCAGGGAGTATGGCTACACCTTC. Based on the CDR3 plus reference TRBV9 and TRBJ1-2, the full variable domain is DSGVTQTPKHLITATGQRVTLRCSPRSGDLSVYWYQQSLDQGLQFLIQYYNGEERAKGNILERFSAQQFPDLHSELNLSSLELGDSALYFCASSVGREYGYTFGSGTRLTVV.

This chain links TRBV5-1 with TRBJ2-3; 8 positions agree with TRBD2. V lost 7 bases to trimming and J lost 3 bases; unmatched junction nucleotides: 7. There are 14 residues in the CDR3. Germline CDR1 is SGHRS and CDR2 is YFSETQ. CDR3 nucleotides: TGCGCCAGCTTGGAGGCGGGGGGTACAGATACGCAGTATTTT. Protein: CASLEAGGTDTQYF.

Concerning this clone: Other DNA sequences in this sample translate to the same CDR3. V is TRBV5-6 and J is TRBJ2-5; 8 bases agree with TRBD2. CDR1 SGHDT and CDR2 YYEEEE come from the germline V gene. The V gene end was trimmed by 0 bases and the J gene end by 5 bases; junction bases not matched to a gene: 0. This CDR3 contains 13 residues. The CDR3 protein is CASSLGGRETQYF. CDR3 sequence (DNA): TGTGCCAGCAGCTTGGGCGGGAGGGAGACCCAGTACTTC.

The gene calls are TRBV18 and TRBJ1-2; D is uncertain. Trimming stripped 5 bases from V and 1 base from J, with 8 bases between. The CDR3 totals 13 residues. In germline, CDR1 is KGHSH, CDR2 LQKENI. DNA for the CDR3: TGTGCCAGCTCAAGTCAGAGTAACTATGGCTACACCTTC. This sequence encodes CASSSQSNYGYTF.

The chain couples TRBV27 to TRBJ2-1; TRBD2 matches at 9 bases. The CDR3 totals 15 residues. Per the germline V gene, CDR1 is MNHEY and CDR2 is SMNVEV (reference sequence). The junction had 12 bases not matched to a gene; V was cut back by 7 bases and J by 8 bases. The CDR3 loop is CASIHMGTSPHEQFF. The CDR3 DNA follows: TGTGCCAGCATCCACATGGGGACTAGCCCCCATGAGCAGTTCTTC.

J is TRBJ2-1 and V is TRBV5-1; 8 bases line up with TRBD2. The CDR3 runs 17 residues. Germline CDR1 reads SGHRS; CDR2 reads YFSETQ. The junction had 11 bases not matched to a gene; V was cut back by 0 bases and J by 6 bases. CDR3 in amino acids: CASSLDPPGLGINEQFF. CDR3 in DNA: TGCGCCAGCAGCTTGGACCCCCCGGGACTAGGAATCAATGAGCAGTTCTTC.

This clone was detected only a few times. The chain recombines TRBV6-5 with TRBJ1-2, with D tentatively TRBD1 (6 bases). This CDR3 region has 12 residues. Per germline, CDR1 MNHEY and CDR2 SVGAGI. Trimming stripped 6 bases from V and 7 bases from J, with 12 bases between. The CDR3 region is CASSRGVAGYTF. DNA of the CDR3: TGTGCCAGCAGCAGGGGTGTAGCTGGCTACACCTTC.

This clone was observed once. The J gene is TRBJ1-4, the V gene TRBV9; D ambiguous. Germline V gene data show CDR1 as SGDLS and CDR2 as YYNGEE. The CDR3 extends over 15 amino acids. Trimming took off 0 bases at V and 7 bases at J, with 13 bases between the two ends. The CDR3 loop reads CASSVGTPRGEKLFF. In DNA, the CDR3 is TGTGCCAGCAGCGTAGGGACCCCTAGAGGTGAAAAACTGTTTTTT. Variable domain in full (rest from reference TRBV9 and TRBJ1-4): DSGVTQTPKHLITATGQRVTLRCSPRSGDLSVYWYQQSLDQGLQFLIQYYNGEERAKGNILERFSAQQFPDLHSELNLSSLELGDSALYFCASSVGTPRGEKLFFGSGTQLSVL.

This clone was counted a single time. The chain carries TRBV11-2 and TRBJ2-7, with a weak D call TRBD2 (5 bases). This CDR3 has 15 residues. Germline-derived CDR1 and CDR2 are SGHAT and FQNNGV. V was cut by 3 bases and J by 1 base, with 13 bases left in between. The CDR3 coding sequence is TGTGCCAGCAGCTTTTCTAGCATAGGGTCCTACGAGCAGTACTTC. Amino acid sequence: CASSFSSIGSYEQYF.

V and J are TRBV6-1 and TRBJ2-1; D is ambiguous. Germline CDR1 and CDR2: MNHNS and SASEGT. This CDR3 spans 16 amino acids. The V gene lost 2 bases and the J gene lost 0 bases, with 11 bases spanning the gap. The CDR3 loop is CASSERVYSSYNEQFF. The CDR3 coding sequence is TGTGCCAGCAGTGAAAGAGTTTATAGCTCCTACAATGAGCAGTTCTTC.

V usage is TRBV4-2 and J usage is TRBJ2-3; D is undetermined. Germline CDR1 LGHNA, CDR2 YNFKEQ. The V end lost 2 bases, the J end lost 0 bases, and 15 bases lay between the germline ends. The CDR3 runs to 17 residues. CDR3 protein: CASSQLFTAYSTDTQYF. CDR3 in DNA: TGTGCCAGCAGCCAATTGTTTACCGCATATAGCACAGATACGCAGTATTTT.

This rearrangement joins TRBV5-6 to TRBJ1-2; TRBD1 matches at 9 bases. Germline loops: CDR1 SGHDT, CDR2 YYEEEE. Losses at the gene ends were 5 bases for V and 8 bases for J; bases not matched to a gene: 16. The CDR3 loop spans 16 amino acids. The CDR3 spells CASRLGWDREAEGYTF. The DNA of the CDR3 is TGTGCCAGCAGGCTCGGCTGGGACAGGGAGGCGGAAGGCTACACCTTC.

The V and J genes are TRBV19 and TRBJ1-4, with TRBD1 matching 7 bases. The junction had 9 bases not matched to a gene; V was cut back by 8 bases and J by 6 bases. This CDR3 comprises 14 residues. Looked up from germline, CDR1 is LNHDA and CDR2 is SQIVND (reference sequence). The CDR3 loop reads CASRGQFLHEKLFF. For the CDR3, the DNA is TGTGCCAGTCGGGGACAGTTCCTTCATGAAAAACTGTTTTTT.

Note on this clone: This specimen includes other DNA sequences encoding the same CDR3. This chain uses TRBV9 with TRBJ1-2; D is unclear. Per germline, CDR1 SGDLS and CDR2 YYNGEE. CDR3 length equals 13 residues. Trimming cost V 0 bases and J 2 bases, with 5 bases left between them. The CDR3 is CASSVDSNYGYTF. The CDR3 coding sequence is TGTGCCAGCAGCGTAGACAGCAACTATGGCTACACCTTC.

This chain connects TRBV27 to TRBJ2-7; no firm D call. The CDR3 consists of 13 residues. V dropped 8 bases and J dropped 0 bases, with 11 bases sitting between them. Germline CDR1 and CDR2: MNHEY and SMNVEV (reference sequence). CDR3 region: CASRRTGSYEQYF. The CDR3 bases are TGTGCCAGCCGTCGGACCGGCTCCTACGAGCAGTACTTC.